This TCR beta chain was found in a study of blood T cell repertoires in COVID-19. Whole-study context: Collection of acute and convalescent COVID-19 samples took place in the United States, Italy and Spain. T cells, B-cell-depleted T cells, or PBMCs provided the cDNA or gDNA that served as material.

Under the authors' procedure: Reference gene primer amplification gave nucleated cell count estimates. Clones were read by immunoSEQ multiplex PCR, and TCRdb kept only the in-frame ones, dropping some. D and trimming were read from the DNA, whereas the V and J calls and clone size are those reported in that table. Of about 300,000 clones listed, roughly 90% are singletons. Trimming left V 1 base short and J 4 bases short, with 7 bases between. Germline CDR1 reads LGHNA; CDR2 reads YSLEER. The CDR3 runs to 14 residues. This clone showed up just once. The chain has TRBV4-3 and TRBJ2-2; the D is unclear. The sequenced sample was peripheral blood. The receptor was derived from a man younger than 35 who had recovered from COVID-19. In DNA, the CDR3 is TGCGCCAGCAGCCAAGGTTTCTCCACCGGGGAGCTGTTTTTT. Protein sequence: CASSQGFSTGELFF.